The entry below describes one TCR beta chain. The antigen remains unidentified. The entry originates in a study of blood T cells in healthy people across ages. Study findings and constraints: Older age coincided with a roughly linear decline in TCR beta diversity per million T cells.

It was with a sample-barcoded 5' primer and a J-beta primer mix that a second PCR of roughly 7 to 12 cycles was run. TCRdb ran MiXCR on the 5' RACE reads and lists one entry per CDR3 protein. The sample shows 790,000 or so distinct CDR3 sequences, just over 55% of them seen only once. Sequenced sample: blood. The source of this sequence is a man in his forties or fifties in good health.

The CDR3 bases are TGTGCCAGCAGATTTACCGGGACTAGCGCCTCGTTATACAATGAGCAGTTCTTC. It is translated as CASRFTGTSASLYNEQFF. The chain is built from TRBV28 and TRBJ2-7; TRBD2 matches 10 bases. The DNA end favors TRBJ2-1, so the J call may be wrong. CDR1 is MDHEN, CDR2 SYDVKM, per germline. This CDR3 comprises 18 residues.